This T cell receptor beta chain came from a study of T cell repertoires in cytomegalovirus infection. For the study at large: Epitope selection comprised recently identified HLA-C-restricted CMV epitopes and well-studied HLA-B-restricted CMV epitopes. It was the public TCR beta signatures that indicated both CMV infection and matching HLA type. Study-wide points: Clonotype analysis showed dominance of the ex vivo response by HLA-C-restricted CMV-specific TCR beta clonotypes.

In germline, CDR1 is SSHAT, CDR2 FNYEAQ (reference sequence). There are 16 residues in the CDR3. In TCRdb, the reads were re-called with MiXCR into one record per CDR3 protein. Among hundreds of thousands of distinct CDR3 sequences, 30% to 40% were seen once, and the ten largest hold 13%. This clonotype was counted only a few times. Its antigen remains unknown. The junction and the germline gene differ at one end; a read error may be behind it. The clonotype originates from a human donor in good health (CMV status not recorded). Some clones in this sample may be carry-over from other donors' samples. V and J are TRBV7-7 and TRBJ2-7; 8 nucleotides align to TRBD1. The input for sequencing was cultured CD8+ T cells from PBMCs, taken from culture after CMV antigen stimulation. The CDR3 loop is CASSLSLDRGEYEQYF. The DNA for the CDR3 is TGTGCTAGCAGCTTGAGCTTAGACAGGGGAGAGTACGAGCAGTACTTC.